These 25 T cell receptor beta chains were all obtained from the same sample, sequenced in a study of control samples from healthy donors and cancer patients. TCRdb's table, derived via immunoSEQ multiplex PCR, lists solely in-frame clones and lacks some. The sample holds around 83,000 clones, under 95% seen once. The specimen sequenced was PBMCs. Receptors were obtained from a woman in her thirties or forties with lung cancer.

The rearrangement joins TRBV5-1 to TRBJ2-1; maybe TRBD2 (7 bases). From germline, CDR1 is SGHRS and CDR2 YFSETQ. The CDR3 consists of 17 residues. V lost 1 base, J lost 4 bases, and 18 bases lay in between. The DNA of the CDR3 is TGCGCCAGCAGCTTGTATGGGGGGGGGCCACCGTACAATGAGCAGTTCTTC. Amino acids: CASSLYGGGPPYNEQFF.

The chain combines TRBV4-1 with TRBJ2-1; maybe TRBD1 (5 bases). The germline V gene encodes CDR1 MGHRA and CDR2 YSYEKL. Deletions cut 4 bases from V and 0 bases from J, with 10 bases between. The CDR3 consists of 15 residues. The CDR3 here is CASSRTQDSYNEQFF. In nucleotides, the CDR3 is TGCGCCAGCAGCCGAACACAGGACTCCTACAATGAGCAGTTCTTC.

V usage is TRBV2 and J usage is TRBJ2-5; the D gene is possibly TRBD1 (6 bases). The CDR3 covers 15 residues. Per germline, CDR1 SNHLY and CDR2 FYNNEI. Trimming took 7 bases from V and 4 from J, leaving 19 bases between them. CDR3 coding DNA: TGTGCCAGCACTATGCTGGGGGCGGAAGGAGAGACCCAGTACTTC. Protein product: CASTMLGAEGETQYF.

The chain couples TRBV7-2 to TRBJ2-1, with 10 nucleotides matching TRBD2. This CDR3 spans 18 amino acids. Per germline, CDR1 SGHTA and CDR2 FQGNSA. V gave up 1 base and J gave up 4 bases; unmatched junction bases: 10. CDR3 amino acids: CASSLVGFSGGAYNEQFF. The CDR3 DNA sequence: TGTGCCAGCAGCTTAGTAGGTTTCAGCGGGGGGGCATACAATGAGCAGTTCTTC.

The genes are TRBV3-1 (or the pseudogene TRBV3-2) and TRBJ2-5; 9 bases are a match to TRBD2. The V segment lost 0 bases and the J segment 3 bases; nucleotides outside the gene matches: 2. The CDR3 contains 15 residues. The germline gives CDR1 LGHDT, CDR2 YNNKEL (reference sequence). The CDR3 DNA reads as TGTGCCAGCAGCCAAGAGAGACTAGCGGAAGAGACCCAGTACTTC. Translation: CASSQERLAEETQYF.

The rearrangement joins TRBV13 to TRBJ2-5; D might be TRBD1 or TRBD2, each matching 6 bases. CDR1 PRHDT and CDR2 FYEKMQ come from the germline V gene (reference sequence). V lost 6 bases and J lost 3, with 20 bases in between. The CDR3 length is 16 residues. For the CDR3, the DNA is TGTGCCAGCAGGGGGGAGGACAGTCCGGGTAAAGAGACCCAGTACTTC. This gives the protein CASRGEDSPGKETQYF.

This chain connects TRBV30 to TRBJ1-2; D is perhaps TRBD1 (6 bases). The CDR3 spans 15 residues. Germline assignment: CDR1 GTSNPN and CDR2 SVGIG (reference sequence). V was trimmed by 0 bases and J by 5 bases, leaving 16 bases between them. In DNA form, the CDR3 reads TGTGCCTGGAGTGTGCTACAGGGTGACCTTTATGGCTACACCTTC. Its protein is CAWSVLQGDLYGYTF.

The V call is TRBV6-1, the J call TRBJ1-1, with D hard to call. Germline V gene lookup returns CDR1 MNHNS and CDR2 SASEGT. There are 12 residues in the CDR3. V was clipped by 2 bases and J by 7 bases, with 8 bases between them. The CDR3 nucleotides are TGTGCCAGCAGTGAAAGTGGTAGTGAAGCTTTCTTT. Translation: CASSESGSEAFF.

The chain couples TRBV7-9 to TRBJ2-1; D is perhaps TRBD2 (5 bases). Germline V gene data show CDR1 as SEHNR and CDR2 as FQNEAQ (reference sequence). The CDR3 consists of 13 residues. Trimming took off 5 bases at V and 4 bases at J, with 9 bases between the two ends. The CDR3 spells CASSPTTYNEQFF. The DNA for the CDR3 is TGTGCCAGCAGCCCGACTACGTACAATGAGCAGTTCTTC.

This chain joins TRBV4-1 and TRBJ1-3; TRBD1 matches at 8 bases. V lost 2 bases, J lost 8 bases, and 14 bases stayed unmatched. CDR1 is MGHRA, CDR2 YSYEKL, per germline. The CDR3 consists of 17 residues. The CDR3 sequence: CASSQTHLTGGKDTIYF. The CDR3 bases are TGCGCCAGCAGCCAAACACACCTTACAGGGGGTAAGGACACCATATATTTT.

As to this clone: An end of the junction does not agree with germline; a read error may underlie this. The chain uses TRBV30 and TRBJ1-2; TRBD1 is a possible D gene (6 bases). The CDR3 has 12 amino acids. CDR1 and CDR2 from the germline V gene are GTSNPN and SVGIG (reference sequence). CDR3 sequence (DNA): TGTGCCTGGAGTCCTCGGACAGCCCGGGGGGCCTTC. It encodes CAWSPRTARGAF.

V and J are TRBV27 and TRBJ1-1, with TRBD1 as a possible D gene (6 bases). Germline CDR1 and CDR2: MNHEY and SMNVEV (reference sequence). This CDR3 has 14 residues. Trimming cost V 3 bases and J 5 bases, with 13 bases left between them. This CDR3 is CASSFGGGRTEAFF. The DNA of the CDR3 is TGTGCCAGCAGTTTTGGAGGGGGGAGGACTGAAGCTTTCTTT.

The rearrangement links TRBV30 to TRBJ1-4; a possible D gene is TRBD1 (6 bases). The CDR3 is made up of 13 amino acids. Germline V lookup: CDR1 GTSNPN, CDR2 SVGIG (reference sequence). V was pared by 4 bases and J by 10 bases, with 16 bases between. The CDR3 region is CAWKGHQNGKLFF. Here the CDR3 DNA reads TGTGCCTGGAAGGGACACCAGAACGGAAAACTGTTTTTT.

This chain links TRBV5-4 with TRBJ2-7; the D is unclear. The V gene's germline CDR1 is SGHNT and CDR2 YYREEE (reference sequence). CDR3 size: 16 residues. Trimming stripped 4 bases from V and 5 bases from J, with 22 bases between. CDR3 loop: CASSPPGRVGLDEQYF. The CDR3 region has the DNA TGTGCCAGCAGCCCCCCCGGCCGGGTCGGGTTGGACGAGCAGTACTTC.

The genes are TRBV29-1 and TRBJ1-2; maybe TRBD1 (5 bases). The V end was cut by 5 bases, the J end by 1 base, with 11 bases between. This CDR3 contains 13 residues. Germline assignment: CDR1 SQVTM and CDR2 ANQGSEA. The CDR3 DNA is TGCAGCGTTCGGACCGACAGTAACTATGGCTACACCTTC. The encoded protein is CSVRTDSNYGYTF.

CDR3 in amino acids: CAWSGQGRDRLAKNIQYF. CDR3 sequence (DNA): TGTGCCTGGAGCGGACAGGGTAGAGACCGACTAGCCAAAAACATTCAGTACTTC. The chain has TRBV30 and TRBJ2-4; 8 positions agree with TRBD1. The CDR3 loop spans 18 amino acids. The germline V gene has CDR1 GTSNPN and CDR2 SVGIG (reference sequence). V trimming: 3 bases; J trimming: 0 bases; junction bases outside the gene matches: 13. The complete variable domain, with remaining parts taken from reference TRBV30 and TRBJ2-4, reads SQTIHQWPATLVQPVGSPLSLECTVEGTSNPNLYWYRQAAGRGLQLLFYSVGIGQISSEVPQNLSASRPQDRQFILSSKKLLLSDSGFYLCAWSGQGRDRLAKNIQYFGAGTRLSVL.

J is TRBJ2-7 and V is TRBV6-6, with D maybe TRBD1 (5 bases). The germline gives CDR1 MNHNY, CDR2 SVGAGI (reference sequence). V was shortened by 6 bases and J by 6 bases, with 15 bases between the two germline ends. The CDR3 consists of 13 residues. CDR3 coding DNA: TGTGCCAGCAGCTCGCCGCAAACAGGCGAGCAGTACTTC. Residues: CASSSPQTGEQYF.

V usage is TRBV19 and J usage is TRBJ2-5; D might be TRBD2 (5 bases). Germline V gene data show CDR1 as LNHDA and CDR2 as SQIVND (reference sequence). The CDR3 spans 14 residues. Trimming took off 3 bases at V and 3 bases at J, with 11 bases between the two ends. CDR3 nucleotides: TGTGCCAGTAGTATTTGGTTGGGAGAAGAGACCCAGTACTTC. It translates to CASSIWLGEETQYF.

The chain uses TRBV7-6 and TRBJ2-7; TRBD2 aligns across 7 bases. Germline V gene lookup returns CDR1 SGHVS and CDR2 FNYEAQ. V lost 1 base, J lost 2 bases, and 5 bases stayed unmatched. The CDR3 is 15 residues long. CDR3 DNA sequence: TGTGCCAGCAGCTTAGACGAGGGGACTACCTACGAGCAGTACTTC. This translates into CASSLDEGTTYEQYF.

This chain links TRBV3-1 (or the pseudogene TRBV3-2) with TRBJ2-1; the D is unclear. V was trimmed by 1 base and J by 9 bases, leaving 13 bases between them. Germline V gene data show CDR1 as LGHDT and CDR2 as YNNKEL (reference sequence). CDR3 length: 14 amino acids. The CDR3 loop is CASSQGFEDREQFF. For the CDR3, the DNA is TGTGCCAGCAGCCAAGGATTCGAAGACCGTGAGCAGTTCTTC.

This chain uses TRBV19 with TRBJ2-7; 10 positions match TRBD1. This CDR3 has 15 residues. CDR1 and CDR2 from the germline V gene are LNHDA and SQIVND (reference sequence). Trimming at V came to 1 base and at J to 5 bases, leaving 5 bases not matched to a gene. CDR3 region: CASSIVGQGIHEQYF. DNA for the CDR3: TGTGCCAGTAGTATAGTGGGACAGGGGATCCACGAGCAGTACTTC.

The V call is TRBV28, the J call TRBJ2-6, with D hard to call. The CDR3 is 14 amino acids. Germline V CDR1 and CDR2: MDHEN, SYDVKM. V dropped 5 bases and J dropped 4 bases, with 9 bases sitting between them. The CDR3 sequence: CASSPPSGANVLTF. For the CDR3, the DNA is TGTGCCAGCAGTCCGCCCTCGGGGGCCAACGTCCTGACTTTC.

V gene TRBV6-5 combines with J gene TRBJ2-7; 7 positions match TRBD1. CDR3 size: 14 residues. Germline CDR1 MNHEY, CDR2 SVGAGI. Trimming at V came to 4 bases and at J to 5 bases, leaving 8 bases not matched to a gene. DNA of the CDR3: TGTGCCAGCAGTTCGGGACAGACAAGTAACGAGCAGTACTTC. It translates to CASSSGQTSNEQYF.

The J gene is TRBJ1-2, the V gene TRBV19; no clear D gene. Trimming removed 5 bases at V and 7 bases at J, with 17 bases between. This CDR3 is 14 amino acids long. Germline V CDR1 and CDR2: LNHDA, SQIVND (reference sequence). CDR3 region: CASSPRFDSFGYTF. DNA of the CDR3: TGTGCCAGTAGTCCCCGGTTTGATAGCTTTGGCTACACCTTC.

This clone was seen only once. The chain carries TRBV29-1 and TRBJ2-7, with D hard to call. The germline V gene has CDR1 SQVTM and CDR2 ANQGSEA. The CDR3 extends over 11 amino acids. Trimming cost V 5 bases and J 3 bases, with 8 bases left between them. The CDR3 sequence: CSVQDGYEQYF. CDR3 nucleotide sequence: TGCAGCGTTCAGGACGGCTACGAGCAGTACTTC.